Sequencing of this TCR beta chain was carried out in a study of cytomegalovirus exposure and HLA in healthy donors. Study findings and constraints: Testing in vitro showed a few CMV-associated chains specific for CMV antigens. The study listed roughly 150 cytomegalovirus-associated TCR beta chains. Whilst most TCR sequences proved rare, a subset of public TCRs occurred across many donors.

V lost 4 bases and J lost 0; bases outside the gene matches: 1. CDR1 is SGDLS and CDR2 is YYNGEE in the germline V gene. This CDR3 contains 14 residues. Assay: immunoSEQ multiplex PCR; the TCRdb copy retains only in-frame clones and omits some. The sample has about 400,000 clones, 80% to 90% seen once. The donors were members of the validation cohort, which comprised roughly 120 subjects and was separate from the first cohort of 730 or so subjects. Regarding this clone: Its antigen is not identified.

The chain links TRBV9 to TRBJ2-1; 7 nucleotides match TRBD2. The sequenced sample consisted of PBMCs. The sequence derives from a woman aged 18-29 years in good health and CMV-seronegative. The CDR3 region is CASSRGSSYNEQFF. The CDR3 nucleotides read TGTGCCAGCAGCCGCGGGAGCTCCTACAATGAGCAGTTCTTC.